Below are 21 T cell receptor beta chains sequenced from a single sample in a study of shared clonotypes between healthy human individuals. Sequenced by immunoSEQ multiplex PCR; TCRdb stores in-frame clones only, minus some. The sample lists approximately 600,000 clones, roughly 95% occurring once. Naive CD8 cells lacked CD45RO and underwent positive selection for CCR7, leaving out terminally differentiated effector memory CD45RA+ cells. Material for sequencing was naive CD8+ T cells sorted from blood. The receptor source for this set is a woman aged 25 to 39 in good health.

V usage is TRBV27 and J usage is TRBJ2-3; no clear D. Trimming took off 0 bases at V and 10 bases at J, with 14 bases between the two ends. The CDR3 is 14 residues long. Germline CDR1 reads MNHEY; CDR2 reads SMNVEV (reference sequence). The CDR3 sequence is CASSLSLAAVAQYF. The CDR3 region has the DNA TGTGCCAGCAGTTTATCGCTTGCGGCCGTTGCGCAGTATTTT.

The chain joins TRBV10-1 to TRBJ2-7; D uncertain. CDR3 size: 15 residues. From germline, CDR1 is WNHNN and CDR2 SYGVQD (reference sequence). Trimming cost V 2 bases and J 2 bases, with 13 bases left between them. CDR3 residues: CASSEVGENPYEQYF. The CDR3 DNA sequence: TGCGCCAGCAGTGAGGTCGGCGAAAATCCCTACGAGCAGTACTTC.

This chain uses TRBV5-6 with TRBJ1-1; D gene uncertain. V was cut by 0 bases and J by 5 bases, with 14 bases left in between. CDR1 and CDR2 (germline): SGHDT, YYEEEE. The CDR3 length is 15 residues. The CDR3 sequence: CASSLGAGYLTEAFF. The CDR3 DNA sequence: TGTGCCAGCAGCTTGGGAGCAGGATATTTGACTGAAGCTTTCTTT.

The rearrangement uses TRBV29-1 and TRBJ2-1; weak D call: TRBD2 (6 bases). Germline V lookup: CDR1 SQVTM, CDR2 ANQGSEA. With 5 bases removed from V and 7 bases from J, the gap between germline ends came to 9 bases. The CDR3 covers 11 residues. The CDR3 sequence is CSVPAGNEQFF. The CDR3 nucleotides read TGCAGCGTTCCGGCGGGGAATGAGCAGTTCTTC.

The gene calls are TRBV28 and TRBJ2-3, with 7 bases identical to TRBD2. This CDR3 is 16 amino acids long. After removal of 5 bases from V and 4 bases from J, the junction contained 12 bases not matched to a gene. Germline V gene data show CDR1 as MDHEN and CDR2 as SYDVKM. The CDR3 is CASSPKFEGRADTQYF. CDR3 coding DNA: TGTGCCAGCAGTCCTAAGTTTGAGGGGAGGGCAGATACGCAGTATTTT.

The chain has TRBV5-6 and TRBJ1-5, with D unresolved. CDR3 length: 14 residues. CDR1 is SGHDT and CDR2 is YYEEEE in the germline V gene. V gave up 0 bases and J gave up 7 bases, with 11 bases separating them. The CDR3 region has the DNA TGTGCCAGCAGCTTGGGGGTGACCGGGCAGCCCCAGCATTTT. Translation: CASSLGVTGQPQHF.

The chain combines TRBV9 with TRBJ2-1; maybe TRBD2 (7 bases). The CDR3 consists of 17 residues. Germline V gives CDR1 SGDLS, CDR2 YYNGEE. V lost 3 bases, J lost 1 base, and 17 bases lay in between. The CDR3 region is CASSDEAGRGSYNEQFF. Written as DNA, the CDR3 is TGTGCCAGCAGCGACGAAGCGGGAAGGGGGTCCTACAATGAGCAGTTCTTC.

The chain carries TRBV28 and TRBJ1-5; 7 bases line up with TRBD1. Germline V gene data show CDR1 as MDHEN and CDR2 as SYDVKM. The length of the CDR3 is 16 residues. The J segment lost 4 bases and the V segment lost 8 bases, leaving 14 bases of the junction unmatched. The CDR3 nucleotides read TGTGCCAGCCTAAACTACAGGGGATCAAGAAATCAGCCCCAGCATTTT. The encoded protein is CASLNYRGSRNQPQHF.

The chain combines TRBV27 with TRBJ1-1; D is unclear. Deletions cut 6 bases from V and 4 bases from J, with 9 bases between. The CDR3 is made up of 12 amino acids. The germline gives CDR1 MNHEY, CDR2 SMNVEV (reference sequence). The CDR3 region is CASSPRGTEAFF. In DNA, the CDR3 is TGTGCCAGCAGCCCCCGGGGCACTGAAGCTTTCTTT.

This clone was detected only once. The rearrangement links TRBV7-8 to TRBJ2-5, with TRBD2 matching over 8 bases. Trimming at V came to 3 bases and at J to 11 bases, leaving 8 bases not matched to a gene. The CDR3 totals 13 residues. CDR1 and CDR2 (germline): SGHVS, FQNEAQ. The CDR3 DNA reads TGTGCCAGCAGCTTGAGGACTAGCCGAGAGCAGTACTTC. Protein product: CASSLRTSREQYF. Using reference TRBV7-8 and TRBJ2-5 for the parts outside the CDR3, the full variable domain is GAGVSQSPRYKVAKRGQDVALRCDPISGHVSLFWYQQALGQGPEFLTYFQNEAQLDKSGLPSDRFFAERPEGSVSTLKIQRTQQEDSAVYLCASSLRTSREQYFGPGTRLLVL.

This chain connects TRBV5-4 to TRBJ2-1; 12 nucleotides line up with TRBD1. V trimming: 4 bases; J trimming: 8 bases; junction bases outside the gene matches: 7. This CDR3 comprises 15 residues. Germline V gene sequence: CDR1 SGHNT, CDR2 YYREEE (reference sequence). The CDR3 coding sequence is TGTGCCAGCAGCACCCGGGACAGGGGGCAGGATGAGCAGTTCTTC. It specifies CASSTRDRGQDEQFF. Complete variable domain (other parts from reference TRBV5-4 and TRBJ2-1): ETGVTQSPTHLIKTRGQQVTLRCSSQSGHNTVSWYQQALGQGPQFIFQYYREEENGRGNFPPRFSGLQFPNYSSELNVNALELDDSALYLCASSTRDRGQDEQFFGPGTRLTVL.

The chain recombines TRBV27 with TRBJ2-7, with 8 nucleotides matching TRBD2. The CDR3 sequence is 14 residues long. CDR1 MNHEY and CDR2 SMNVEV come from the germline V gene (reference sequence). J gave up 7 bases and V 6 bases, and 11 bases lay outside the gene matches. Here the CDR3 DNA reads TGTGCCAGCAGCTTTACCGGGGGGGTACGTGAGCAGTACTTC. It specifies CASSFTGGVREQYF.

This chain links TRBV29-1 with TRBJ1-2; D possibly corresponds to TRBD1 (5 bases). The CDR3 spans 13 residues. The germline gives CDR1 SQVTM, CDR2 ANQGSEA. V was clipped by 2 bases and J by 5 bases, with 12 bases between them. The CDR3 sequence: CSVERGPRYGYTF. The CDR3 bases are TGCAGCGTTGAAAGGGGACCGAGGTATGGCTACACCTTC.

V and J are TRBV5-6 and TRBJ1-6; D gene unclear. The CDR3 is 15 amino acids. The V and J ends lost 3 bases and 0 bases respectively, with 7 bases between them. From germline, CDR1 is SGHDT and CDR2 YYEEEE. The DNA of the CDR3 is TGTGCCAGCAGCTCCATGAGCTCCTATAATTCACCCCTCCACTTT. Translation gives CASSSMSSYNSPLHF.

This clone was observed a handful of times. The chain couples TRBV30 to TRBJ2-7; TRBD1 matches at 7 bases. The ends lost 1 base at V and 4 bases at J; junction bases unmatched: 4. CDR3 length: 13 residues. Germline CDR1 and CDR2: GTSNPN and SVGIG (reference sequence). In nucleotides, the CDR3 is TGTGCCTGGAGTGGGACAGGTCGGTACGAGCAGTACTTC. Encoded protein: CAWSGTGRYEQYF. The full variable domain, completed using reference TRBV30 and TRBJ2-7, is SQTIHQWPATLVQPVGSPLSLECTVEGTSNPNLYWYRQAAGRGLQLLFYSVGIGQISSEVPQNLSASRPQDRQFILSSKKLLLSDSGFYLCAWSGTGRYEQYFGPGTRLTVT.

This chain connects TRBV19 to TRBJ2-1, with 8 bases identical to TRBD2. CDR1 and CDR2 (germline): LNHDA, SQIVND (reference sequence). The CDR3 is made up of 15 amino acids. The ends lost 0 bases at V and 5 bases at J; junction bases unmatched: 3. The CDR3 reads CASSIDREGNNEQFF. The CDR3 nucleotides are TGTGCCAGTAGTATAGATCGGGAGGGAAACAATGAGCAGTTCTTC. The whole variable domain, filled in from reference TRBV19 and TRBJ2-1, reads DGGITQSPKYLFRKEGQNVTLSCEQNLNHDAMYWYRQDPGQGLRLIYYSQIVNDFQKGDIAEGYSVSREKKESFPLTVTSAQKNPTAFYLCASSIDREGNNEQFFGPGTRLTVL.

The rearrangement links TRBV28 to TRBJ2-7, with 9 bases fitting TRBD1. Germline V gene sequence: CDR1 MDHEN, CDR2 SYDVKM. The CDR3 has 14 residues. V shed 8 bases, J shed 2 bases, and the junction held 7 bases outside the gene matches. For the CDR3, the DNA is TGTGCCAGCCAAGGGACAGGGCTTACCTACGAGCAGTACTTC. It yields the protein CASQGTGLTYEQYF.

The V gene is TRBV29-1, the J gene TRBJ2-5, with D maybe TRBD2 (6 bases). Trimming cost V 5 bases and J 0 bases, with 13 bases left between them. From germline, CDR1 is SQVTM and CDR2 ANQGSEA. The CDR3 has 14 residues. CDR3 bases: TGCAGCGTTCCGGGAGACCCTAACCAAGAGACCCAGTACTTC. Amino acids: CSVPGDPNQETQYF.

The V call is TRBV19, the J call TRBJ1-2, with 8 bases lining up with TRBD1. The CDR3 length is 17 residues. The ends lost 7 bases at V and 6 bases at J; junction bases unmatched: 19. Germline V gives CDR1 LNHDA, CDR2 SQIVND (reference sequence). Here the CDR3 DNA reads TGTGCCAGTACCCCCTCAGAAGAGGGGCAGGGGGCGGATGGCTACACCTTC. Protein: CASTPSEEGQGADGYTF.

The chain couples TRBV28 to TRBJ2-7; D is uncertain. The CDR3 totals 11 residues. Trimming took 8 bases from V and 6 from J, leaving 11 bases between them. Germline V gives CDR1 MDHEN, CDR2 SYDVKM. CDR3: CASEWVGEQYF. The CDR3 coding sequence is TGTGCCAGCGAATGGGTAGGCGAGCAGTACTTC.

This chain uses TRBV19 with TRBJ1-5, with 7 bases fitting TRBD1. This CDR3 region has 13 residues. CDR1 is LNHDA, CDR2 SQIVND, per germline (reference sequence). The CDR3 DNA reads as TGTGCAACGGGACAGCCCTCAAATCAGCCCCAGCATTTT. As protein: CATGQPSNQPQHF.